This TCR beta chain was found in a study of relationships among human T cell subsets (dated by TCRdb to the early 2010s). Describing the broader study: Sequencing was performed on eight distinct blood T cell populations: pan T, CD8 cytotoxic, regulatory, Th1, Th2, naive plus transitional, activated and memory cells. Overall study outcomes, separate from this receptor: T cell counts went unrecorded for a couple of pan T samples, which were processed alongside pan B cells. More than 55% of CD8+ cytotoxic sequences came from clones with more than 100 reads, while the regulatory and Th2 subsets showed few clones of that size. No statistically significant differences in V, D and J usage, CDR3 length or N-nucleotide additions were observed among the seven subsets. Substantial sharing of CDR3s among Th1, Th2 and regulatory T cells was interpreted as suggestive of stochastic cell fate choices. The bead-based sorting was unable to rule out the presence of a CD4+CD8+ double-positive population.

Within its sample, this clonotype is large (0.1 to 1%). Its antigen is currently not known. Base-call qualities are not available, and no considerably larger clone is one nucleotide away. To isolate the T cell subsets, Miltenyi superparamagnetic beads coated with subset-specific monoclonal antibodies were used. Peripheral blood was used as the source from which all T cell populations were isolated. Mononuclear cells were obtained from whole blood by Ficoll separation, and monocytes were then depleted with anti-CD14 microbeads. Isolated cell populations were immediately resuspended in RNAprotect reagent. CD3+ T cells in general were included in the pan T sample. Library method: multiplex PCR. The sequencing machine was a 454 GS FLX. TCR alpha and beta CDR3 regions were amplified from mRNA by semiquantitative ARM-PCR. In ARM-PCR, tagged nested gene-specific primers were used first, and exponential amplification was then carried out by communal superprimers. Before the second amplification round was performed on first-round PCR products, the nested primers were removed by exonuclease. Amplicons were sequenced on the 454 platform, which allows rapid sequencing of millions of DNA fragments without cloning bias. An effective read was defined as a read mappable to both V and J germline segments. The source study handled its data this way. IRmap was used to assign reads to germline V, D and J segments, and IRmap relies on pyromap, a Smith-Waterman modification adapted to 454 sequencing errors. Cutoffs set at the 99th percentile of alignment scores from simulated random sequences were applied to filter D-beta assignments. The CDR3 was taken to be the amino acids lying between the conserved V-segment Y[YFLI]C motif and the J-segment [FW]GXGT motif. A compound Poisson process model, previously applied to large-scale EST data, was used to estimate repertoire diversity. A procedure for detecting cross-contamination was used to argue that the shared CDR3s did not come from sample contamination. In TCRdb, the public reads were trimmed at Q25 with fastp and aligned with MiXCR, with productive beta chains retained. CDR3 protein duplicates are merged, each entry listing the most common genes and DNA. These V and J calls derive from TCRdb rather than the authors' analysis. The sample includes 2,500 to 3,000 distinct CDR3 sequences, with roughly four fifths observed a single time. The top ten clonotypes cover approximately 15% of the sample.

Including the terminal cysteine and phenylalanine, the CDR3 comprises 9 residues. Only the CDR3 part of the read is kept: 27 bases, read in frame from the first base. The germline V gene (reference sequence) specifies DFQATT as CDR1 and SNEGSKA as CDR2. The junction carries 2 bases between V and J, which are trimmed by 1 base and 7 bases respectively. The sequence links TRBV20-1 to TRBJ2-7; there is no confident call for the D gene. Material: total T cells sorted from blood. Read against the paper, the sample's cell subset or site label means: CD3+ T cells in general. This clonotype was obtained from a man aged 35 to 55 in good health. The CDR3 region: CSARAEQYF. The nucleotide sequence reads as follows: TGCAGTGCTAGAGCTGAGCAGTACTTC.